This TCR beta chain was recovered during a study of T cell changes during pregnancy in multiple sclerosis. Profiled with immunoSEQ multiplex PCR; TCRdb holds only in-frame clones, not every one. This table holds roughly 86,000 clones, approximately 92% found once. The starting material was peripheral blood, obtained in the first trimester of pregnancy. The clonotype originates from a female donor with multiple sclerosis, enrolled in a pregnancy study.

CDR3 DNA: TGTGCCAGCTTGGCGGGAGACACCTCCTACGAGCAGTACTTC. Protein: CASLAGDTSYEQYF. The chain recombines TRBV2 with TRBJ2-7, with 7 bases that match TRBD2. Looked up from germline, CDR1 is SNHLY and CDR2 is FYNNEI. V was pared by 8 bases and J by 0 bases, with 7 bases of the junction left unmatched. This CDR3 region has 14 residues.